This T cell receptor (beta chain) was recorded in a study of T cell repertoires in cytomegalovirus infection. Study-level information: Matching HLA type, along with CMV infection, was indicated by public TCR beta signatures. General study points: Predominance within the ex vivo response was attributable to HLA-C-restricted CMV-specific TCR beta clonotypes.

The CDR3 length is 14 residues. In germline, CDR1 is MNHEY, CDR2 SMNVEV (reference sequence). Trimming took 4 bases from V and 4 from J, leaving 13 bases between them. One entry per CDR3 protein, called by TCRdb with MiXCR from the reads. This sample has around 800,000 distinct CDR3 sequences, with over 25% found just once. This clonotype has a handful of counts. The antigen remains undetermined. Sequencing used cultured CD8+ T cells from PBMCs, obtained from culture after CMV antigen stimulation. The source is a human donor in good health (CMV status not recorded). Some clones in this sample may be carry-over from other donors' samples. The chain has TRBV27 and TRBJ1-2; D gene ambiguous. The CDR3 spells CASSWIRAPYGYTF. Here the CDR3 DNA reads TGTGCCAGCAGTTGGATCCGGGCACCCTATGGCTACACCTTC.